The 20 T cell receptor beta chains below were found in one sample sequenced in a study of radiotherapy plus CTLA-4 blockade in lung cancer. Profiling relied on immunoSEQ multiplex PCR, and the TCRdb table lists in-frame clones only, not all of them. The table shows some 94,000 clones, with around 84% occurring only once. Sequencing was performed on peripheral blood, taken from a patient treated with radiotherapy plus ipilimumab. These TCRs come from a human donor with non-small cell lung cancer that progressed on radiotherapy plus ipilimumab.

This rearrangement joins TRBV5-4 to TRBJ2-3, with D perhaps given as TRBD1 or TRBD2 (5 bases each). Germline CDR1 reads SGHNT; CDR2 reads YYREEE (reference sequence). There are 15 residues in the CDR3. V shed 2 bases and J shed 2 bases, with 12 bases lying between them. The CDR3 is CASSLSGAITDTQYF. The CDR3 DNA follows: TGTGCCAGCAGCTTATCCGGGGCCATCACAGATACGCAGTATTTT.

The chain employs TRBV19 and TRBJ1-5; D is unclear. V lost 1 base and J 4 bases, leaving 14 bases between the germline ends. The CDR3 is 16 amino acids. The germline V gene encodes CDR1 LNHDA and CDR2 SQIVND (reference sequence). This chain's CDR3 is CASSIGFRWGNQPQHF. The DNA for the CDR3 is TGTGCCAGTAGTATAGGGTTTCGATGGGGAAATCAGCCCCAGCATTTT.

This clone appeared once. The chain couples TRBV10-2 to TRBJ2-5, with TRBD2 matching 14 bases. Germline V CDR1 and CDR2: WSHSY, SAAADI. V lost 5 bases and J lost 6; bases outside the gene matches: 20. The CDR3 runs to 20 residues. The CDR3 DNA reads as TGCGCCAGCAGTTCATTTAGGGTCTCGACTAGCGGGAGGGTTCTTAAGACCCAGTACTTC. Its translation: CASSSFRVSTSGRVLKTQYF.

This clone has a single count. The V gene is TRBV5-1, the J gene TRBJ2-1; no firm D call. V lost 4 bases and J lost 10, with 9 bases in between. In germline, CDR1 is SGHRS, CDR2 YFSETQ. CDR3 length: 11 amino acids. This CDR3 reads CASSLAAEQFF. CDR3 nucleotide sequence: TGCGCCAGCAGCCTGGCGGCGGAGCAGTTCTTC.

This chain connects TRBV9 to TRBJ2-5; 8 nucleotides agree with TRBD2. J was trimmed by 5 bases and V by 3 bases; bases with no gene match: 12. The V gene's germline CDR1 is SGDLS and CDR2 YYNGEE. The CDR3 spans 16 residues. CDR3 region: CASSAATGGPIETQYF. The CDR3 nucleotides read TGTGCCAGCAGCGCCGCTACGGGAGGGCCAATTGAGACCCAGTACTTC.

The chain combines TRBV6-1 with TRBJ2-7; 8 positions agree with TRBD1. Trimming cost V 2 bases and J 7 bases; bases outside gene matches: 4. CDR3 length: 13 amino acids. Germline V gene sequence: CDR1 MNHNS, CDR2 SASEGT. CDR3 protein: CASSERTGSEQYV. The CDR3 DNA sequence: TGTGCCAGCAGTGAAAGGACAGGGTCGGAGCAGTACGTC.

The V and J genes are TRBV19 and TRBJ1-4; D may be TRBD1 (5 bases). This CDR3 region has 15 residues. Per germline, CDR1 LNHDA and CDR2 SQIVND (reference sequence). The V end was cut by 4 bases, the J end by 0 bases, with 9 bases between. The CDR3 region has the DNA TGTGCCAGTAGTACGGGACTTACAACTAATGAAAAACTGTTTTTT. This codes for CASSTGLTTNEKLFF. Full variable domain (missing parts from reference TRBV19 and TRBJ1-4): DGGITQSPKYLFRKEGQNVTLSCEQNLNHDAMYWYRQDPGQGLRLIYYSQIVNDFQKGDIAEGYSVSREKKESFPLTVTSAQKNPTAFYLCASSTGLTTNEKLFFGSGTQLSVL.

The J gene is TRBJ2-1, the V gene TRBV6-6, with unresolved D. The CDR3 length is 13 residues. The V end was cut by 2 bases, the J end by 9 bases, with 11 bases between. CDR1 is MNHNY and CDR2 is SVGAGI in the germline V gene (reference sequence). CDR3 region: CASSYPRSGEQFF. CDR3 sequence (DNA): TGTGCCAGCAGTTACCCCCGGAGTGGTGAGCAGTTCTTC.

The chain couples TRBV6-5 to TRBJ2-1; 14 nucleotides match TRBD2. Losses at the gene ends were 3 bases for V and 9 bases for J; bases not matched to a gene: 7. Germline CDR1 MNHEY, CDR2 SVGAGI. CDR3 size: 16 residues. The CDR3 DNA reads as TGTGCCAGCAGTTATGGGACTAGCGGGAGTATGGGTGAGCAGTTCTTC. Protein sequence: CASSYGTSGSMGEQFF.

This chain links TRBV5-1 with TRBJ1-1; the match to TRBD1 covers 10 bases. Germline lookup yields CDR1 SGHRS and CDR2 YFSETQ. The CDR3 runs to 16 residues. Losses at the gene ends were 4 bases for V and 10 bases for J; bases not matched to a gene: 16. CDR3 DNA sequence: TGCGCCAGCAGCCCACAGGCGGGTGACAGGGGGCGCGCAGCTTTCTTT. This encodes CASSPQAGDRGRAAFF. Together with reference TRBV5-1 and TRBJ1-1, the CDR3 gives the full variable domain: KAGVTQTPRYLIKTRGQQVTLSCSPISGHRSVSWYQQTPGQGLQFLFEYFSETQRNKGNFPGRFSGRQFSNSRSEMNVSTLELGDSALYLCASSPQAGDRGRAAFFGQGTRLTVV.

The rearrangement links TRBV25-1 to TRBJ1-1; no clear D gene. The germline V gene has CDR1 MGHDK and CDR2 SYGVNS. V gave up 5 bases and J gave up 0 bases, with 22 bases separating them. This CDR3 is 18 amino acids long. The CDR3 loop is CASSQNWAVGYLNTEAFF. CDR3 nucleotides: TGTGCCAGCAGTCAAAATTGGGCCGTGGGTTACTTGAACACTGAAGCTTTCTTT.

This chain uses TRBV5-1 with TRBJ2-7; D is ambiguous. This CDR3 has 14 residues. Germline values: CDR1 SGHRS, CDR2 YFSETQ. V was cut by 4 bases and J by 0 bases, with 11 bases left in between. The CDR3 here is CASSLSASSYEQYF. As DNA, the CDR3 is TGCGCCAGCAGCCTATCAGCTAGCTCCTACGAGCAGTACTTC.

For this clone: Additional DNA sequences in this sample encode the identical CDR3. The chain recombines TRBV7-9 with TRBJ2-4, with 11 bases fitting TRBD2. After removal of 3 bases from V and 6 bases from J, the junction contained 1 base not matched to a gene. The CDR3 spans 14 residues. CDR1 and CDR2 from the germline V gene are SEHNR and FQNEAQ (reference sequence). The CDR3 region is CASSFTSGRNIQYF. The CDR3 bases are TGTGCCAGCAGCTTTACTAGCGGGAGAAACATTCAGTACTTC. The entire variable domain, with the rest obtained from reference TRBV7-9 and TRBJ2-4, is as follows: DTGVSQNPRHKITKRGQNVTFRCDPISEHNRLYWYRQTLGQGPEFLTYFQNEAQLEKSRLLSDRFSAERPKGSFSTLEIQRTEQGDSAMYLCASSFTSGRNIQYFGAGTRLSVL.

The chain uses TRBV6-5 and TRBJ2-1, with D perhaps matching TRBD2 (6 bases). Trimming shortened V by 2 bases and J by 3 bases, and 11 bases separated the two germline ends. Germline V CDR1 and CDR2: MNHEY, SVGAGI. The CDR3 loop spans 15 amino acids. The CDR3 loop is CASSYVSGLYNEQFF. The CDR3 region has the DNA TGTGCCAGCAGTTACGTTAGCGGACTCTACAATGAGCAGTTCTTC.

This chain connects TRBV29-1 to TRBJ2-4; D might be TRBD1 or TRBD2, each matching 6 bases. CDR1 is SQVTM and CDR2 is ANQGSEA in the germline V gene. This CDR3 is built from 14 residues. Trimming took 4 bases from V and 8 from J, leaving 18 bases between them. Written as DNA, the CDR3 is TGCAGCGTTGGCCCGGACAGCGGGTTGGACATTCAGTACTTC. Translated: CSVGPDSGLDIQYF.

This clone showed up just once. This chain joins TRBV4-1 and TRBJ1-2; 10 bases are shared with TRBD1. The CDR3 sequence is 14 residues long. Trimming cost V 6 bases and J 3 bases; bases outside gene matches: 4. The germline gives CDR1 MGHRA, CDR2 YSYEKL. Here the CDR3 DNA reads TGCGCCAGCAGGGGACAGGGGCGGGACTATGGCTACACCTTC. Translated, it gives CASRGQGRDYGYTF.

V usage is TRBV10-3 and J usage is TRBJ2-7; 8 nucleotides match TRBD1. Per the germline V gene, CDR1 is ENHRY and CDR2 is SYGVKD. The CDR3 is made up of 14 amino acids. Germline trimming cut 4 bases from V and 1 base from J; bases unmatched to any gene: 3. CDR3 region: CAISGGTGSYEQYV. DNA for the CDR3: TGTGCCATCAGTGGTGGGACAGGATCCTACGAGCAGTACGTC.

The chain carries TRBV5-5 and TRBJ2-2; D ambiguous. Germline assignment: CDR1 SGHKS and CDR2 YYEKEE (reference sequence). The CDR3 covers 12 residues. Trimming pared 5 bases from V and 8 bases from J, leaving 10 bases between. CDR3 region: CASSFPLGELFF. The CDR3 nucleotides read TGTGCCAGCAGTTTCCCTCTTGGGGAGCTGTTTTTT. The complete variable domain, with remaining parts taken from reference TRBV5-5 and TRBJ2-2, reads DAGVTQSPTHLIKTRGQQVTLRCSPISGHKSVSWYQQVLGQGPQFIFQYYEKEERGRGNFPDRFSARQFPNYSSELNVNALLLGDSALYLCASSFPLGELFFGEGSRLTVL.

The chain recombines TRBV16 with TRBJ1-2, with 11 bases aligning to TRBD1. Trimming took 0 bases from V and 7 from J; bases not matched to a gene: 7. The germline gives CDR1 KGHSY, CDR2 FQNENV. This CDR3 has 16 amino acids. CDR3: CASSQSAGQGAVGYTF. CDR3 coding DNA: TGTGCCAGCAGCCAATCGGCAGGACAGGGGGCGGTTGGCTACACCTTC. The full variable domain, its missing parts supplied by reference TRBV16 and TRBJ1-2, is GEEVAQTPKHLVRGEGQKAKLYCAPIKGHSYVFWYQQVLKNEFKFLISFQNENVFDETGMPKERFSAKCLPNSPCSLEIQATKLEDSAVYFCASSQSAGQGAVGYTFGSGTRLTVV.

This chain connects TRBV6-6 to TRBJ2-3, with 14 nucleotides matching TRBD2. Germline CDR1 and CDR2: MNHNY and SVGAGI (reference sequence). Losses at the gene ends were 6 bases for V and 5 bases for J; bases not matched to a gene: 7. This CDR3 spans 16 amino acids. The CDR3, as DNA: TGTGCCAGCAGCATGGGACTAGCGGGAGATGAAGATACGCAGTATTTT. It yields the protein CASSMGLAGDEDTQYF.